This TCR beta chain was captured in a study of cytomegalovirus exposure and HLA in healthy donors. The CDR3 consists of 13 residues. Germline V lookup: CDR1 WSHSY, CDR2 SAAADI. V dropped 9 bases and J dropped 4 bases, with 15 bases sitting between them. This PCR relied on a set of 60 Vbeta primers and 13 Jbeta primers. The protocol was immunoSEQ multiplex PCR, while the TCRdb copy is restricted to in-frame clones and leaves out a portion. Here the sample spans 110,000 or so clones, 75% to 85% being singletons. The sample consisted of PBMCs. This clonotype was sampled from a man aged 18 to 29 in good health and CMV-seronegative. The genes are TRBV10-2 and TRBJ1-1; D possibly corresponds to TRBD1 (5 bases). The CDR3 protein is CARGIGASTEAFF. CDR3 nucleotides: TGCGCCAGGGGGATAGGGGCGAGCACTGAAGCTTTCTTT.